One T cell receptor beta chain is described in this entry. What it recognizes is unknown. This specimen comes from a study of T cells in Graves' hyperthyroidism and ophthalmopathy. General observations from the study: Most thyroid clonotypes expanded above 0.001 were also detected in blood.

From RNA transcripts, TCR beta CDR3 regions were amplified. A set of HTBI primers served as the primers for a first-round RT-PCR of the TCR CDR3. TCRdb processed the multiplex PCR reads anew with MiXCR; each CDR3 protein has one entry. This table has 100,000 to 140,000 distinct CDR3 sequences, roughly 15% appearing once. CDR1 DFQATT and CDR2 SNEGSKA come from the germline V gene (reference sequence). V lost 5 bases, J lost 5 bases, and 7 bases stayed unmatched. The CDR3 sequence is 14 residues long. No ophthalmopathy progression within 18 months constituted stable Graves' hyperthyroidism. Together with thyroid ultrasound, orbital computed tomography, serum thyroxine and TRAb, clinical symptoms were used for diagnoses.

The chain is built from TRBV20-1 and TRBJ2-5; 11 positions agree with TRBD2. Sequencing used blood. The clonotype comes from a woman aged 45-60 years with Graves' hyperthyroidism. CDR3 amino acids: CSAWGLAAPETQYF. The CDR3 region has the DNA TGCAGTGCTTGGGGACTAGCGGCCCCCGAGACCCAGTACTTC.